The 29 T cell receptor beta chains listed next were all sequenced from one sample in a study of human T cells and chemical hapten exposure (dated by TCRdb to the early 2020s). Library method: RACE. The sequencing machine was a NextSeq 500. TCRdb trimmed public reads at Q25 via fastp, called clones via MiXCR and kept in-frame beta chains. Rows with a matching CDR3 protein are joined into one entry that keeps the most common DNA and genes. Recorded for this sample are roughly 34,000 distinct CDR3 sequences; approximately 10% of them occurred a single time. Together, the top ten hold 27% of the sample. What the time point label conveys for this sample: pre-sensitization, week 0. In the paper's terms, the treatment or condition label means: therapeutic diphenylcyclopropenone sensitization with weekly scalp DPC. Total RNA was isolated from unfractionated whole blood collected in Tempus Blood RNA tubes.

Specimen: whole blood, collected in connection with sensitization to the hapten diphenylcyclopropenone (DPC). The receptors were gathered from a man aged 50 to 59 with alopecia areata. Some clones in this sample may be carry-over from other donors' samples.

The chain employs TRBV28 and TRBJ1-2; maybe TRBD1 (5 bases). Germline loops: CDR1 MDHEN, CDR2 SYDVKM. Trimming removed 4 bases at V and 4 bases at J, with 13 bases between. CDR3 length: 14 residues. CDR3 DNA: TGTGCCAGCAGTTCCCCCAGGGATGGCTATGGCTACACCTTC. Translation: CASSSPRDGYGYTF.

The CDR3 bases are TGTGCCAGCAGCCCCCCGGGACAGGGGGGACGAACCCAGTACTTC. It codes for CASSPPGQGGRTQYF. The chain uses TRBV7-2 and TRBJ2-5; 11 bases agree with TRBD1. In germline, CDR1 is SGHTA, CDR2 FQGNSA. The V and J ends lost 5 bases and 8 bases, in that order; junction bases with no gene match: 10. The CDR3 runs to 15 residues.

The chain joins TRBV28 to TRBJ1-2; D uncertain. CDR3 length: 13 residues. Germline V gene data show CDR1 as MDHEN and CDR2 as SYDVKM. V was cut by 6 bases and J by 4 bases, with 12 bases left in between. Here the CDR3 reads CASRRTSGYGYTF. The CDR3 DNA reads as TGTGCCAGCAGACGGACCTCAGGCTATGGCTACACCTTC.

As to this clonotype: A read error is possible here, since a much larger clone lies one base away. The chain uses TRBV5-1 and TRBJ2-7; no definite D call. Germline lookup yields CDR1 SGHRS and CDR2 YFSETQ. The CDR3 loop spans 14 amino acids. The CDR3 DNA reads as TGCGTCAGCGCGTCCGGGCGGAGCTCCTACGAGCAGTACTTC. Amino acids: CVSASGRSSYEQYF. Together with reference TRBV5-1 and TRBJ2-7, the CDR3 gives the full variable domain: KAGVTQTPRYLIKTRGQQVTLSCSPISGHRSVSWYQQTPGQGLQFLFEYFSETQRNKGNFPGRFSGRQFSNSRSEMNVSTLELGDSALYLCVSASGRSSYEQYFGPGTRLTVT.

This clonotype was seen more than once but under ten times. The chain employs TRBV2 and TRBJ1-1, with D possibly TRBD1 on 5 matching bases. Germline-derived CDR1 and CDR2 are SNHLY and FYNNEI. This CDR3 has 11 amino acids. Trimming removed 9 bases from V and 0 bases from J, with 5 bases in between. CDR3 DNA: TGTGCCAGAGGGGTGAACACTGAAGCTTTCTTT. The encoded protein is CARGVNTEAFF.

J is TRBJ1-1 and V is TRBV6-1, with a weak D call TRBD1 (5 bases). CDR3 size: 15 residues. V was pared by 8 bases and J by 3 bases, with 19 bases between. Germline-derived CDR1 and CDR2 are MNHNS and SASEGT. Here the CDR3 reads CASVLSPGSDTEAFF. The CDR3 bases are TGTGCCAGCGTACTTAGCCCAGGGTCGGACACTGAAGCTTTCTTT.

The table lists this clonotype with many counts. This rearrangement joins TRBV7-6 to TRBJ2-2; maybe TRBD1 (5 bases). The CDR3 has 15 amino acids. V lost 4 bases and J 5 bases, leaving 14 bases between the germline ends. In germline, CDR1 is SGHVS, CDR2 FNYEAQ. The CDR3 nucleotides are TGTGCCAGCAGCTATAGGGGCTTGAGGACCGGGGAGCTGTTTTTT. Translated, it gives CASSYRGLRTGELFF.

This clonotype showed up many times. The chain uses TRBV4-1 and TRBJ2-7, with 7 bases lining up with TRBD2. The germline V gene encodes CDR1 MGHRA and CDR2 YSYEKL. The junction had 15 bases not matched to a gene; V was cut back by 1 base and J by 6 bases. This CDR3 comprises 17 residues. This chain's CDR3 is CASSQVPTSHQPLEQYF. The DNA of the CDR3 is TGCGCCAGCAGCCAAGTGCCGACTAGCCATCAACCTCTCGAGCAGTACTTC.

A remark on this clonotype: Given a much more abundant clone one base away, this may be a read error. The rearrangement links TRBV12-3 or TRBV12-4 to TRBJ2-1, with D possibly TRBD1 on 5 matching bases. The CDR3 consists of 14 residues. The CDR3 DNA reads TGTGCCAGCAGTTTACCCCAGGGATACAATGTGCAGTTCTTC. Its translation: CASSLPQGYNVQFF.

This clonotype has ten or more counts. The J gene is TRBJ2-2, the V gene TRBV7-6; D unclear. V was trimmed by 2 bases and J by 1 base, leaving 8 bases between them. This CDR3 has 15 amino acids. Germline loops: CDR1 SGHVS, CDR2 FNYEAQ. This CDR3 is CASSLLTVNTGELFF. The CDR3, as DNA: TGTGCCAGCAGCTTATTAACGGTGAACACCGGGGAGCTGTTTTTT.

There are many counts of this clonotype. The chain uses TRBV7-9 and TRBJ2-1, with a tentative D call TRBD1 (5 bases). CDR3 length: 14 amino acids. Germline CDR1 is SEHNR and CDR2 is FQNEAQ (reference sequence). Trimming left V 3 bases short and J 4 bases short, with 10 bases between. The CDR3 DNA follows: TGTGCCAGCAGCTTTCAGGACAATTACAATGAGCAGTTCTTC. Translating it yields CASSFQDNYNEQFF.

The chain links TRBV7-9 to TRBJ1-5, with D unclear. This CDR3 is built from 13 residues. V lost 2 bases and J 1 base, leaving 3 bases between the germline ends. Germline V gene sequence: CDR1 SEHNR, CDR2 FQNEAQ (reference sequence). The CDR3 DNA reads TGTGCCAGCAGCTTAATGAGCAATCAGCCCCAGCATTTT. This translates into CASSLMSNQPQHF.

This rearrangement joins TRBV27 to TRBJ2-5; D might be TRBD1 (6 bases). The CDR3 sequence is 15 residues long. Germline CDR1 is MNHEY and CDR2 is SMNVEV (reference sequence). V dropped 5 bases and J dropped 1 base, with 14 bases sitting between them. The CDR3 is CASSPIQGSQETQYF. The CDR3 coding sequence is TGTGCCAGCAGTCCTATACAGGGTTCCCAAGAGACCCAGTACTTC.

This clonotype has ten or more counts. The V and J genes are TRBV20-1 and TRBJ2-3, with TRBD2 matching over 11 bases. The germline V gene encodes CDR1 DFQATT and CDR2 SNEGSKA (reference sequence). V lost 6 bases, J lost 2 bases, and 4 bases stayed unmatched. This CDR3 is 14 amino acids long. The CDR3 loop reads CSALTSGTTDTQYF. The CDR3 coding sequence is TGCAGTGCCTTGACTAGCGGGACCACAGATACGCAGTATTTT.

In this sample, this clonotype turned up many times. The chain employs TRBV6-5 and TRBJ2-3; the D gene is possibly TRBD2 (5 bases). This CDR3 is built from 14 residues. Trimming took 6 bases from V and 0 from J, leaving 10 bases between them. Per the germline V gene, CDR1 is MNHEY and CDR2 is SVGAGI. The CDR3 DNA reads TGTGCCAGCAGCTCCCGGACTAGCACAGATACGCAGTATTTT. Translated: CASSSRTSTDTQYF.

This clonotype showed up many times. In DNA form, the CDR3 reads TGTGCCAGCAGCTTTCAGCCGGAGGGGATCACCGGGGAGCTGTTTTTT. This translates into CASSFQPEGITGELFF. V is TRBV7-6 and J is TRBJ2-2, with D tentatively TRBD2 (6 bases). CDR3 length: 16 amino acids. Trimming pared 3 bases from V and 4 bases from J, leaving 15 bases between. Per the germline V gene, CDR1 is SGHVS and CDR2 is FNYEAQ. Full variable domain (rest looked up from reference TRBV7-6 and TRBJ2-2): GAGVSQSPRYKVTKRGQDVALRCDPISGHVSLYWYRQALGQGPEFLTYFNYEAQQDKSGLPNDRFSAERPEGSISTLTIQRTEQRDSAMYRCASSFQPEGITGELFFGEGSRLTVL.

The gene calls are TRBV7-9 and TRBJ1-1; D gene ambiguous. V was pared by 6 bases and J by 5 bases, with 10 bases between. The CDR3 is 12 amino acids. Germline V gene data show CDR1 as SEHNR and CDR2 as FQNEAQ (reference sequence). The CDR3 protein is CASSFGWTEAFF. CDR3 coding DNA: TGTGCCAGCAGTTTCGGATGGACTGAAGCTTTCTTT.

This clonotype showed up just a few times. The chain uses TRBV6-2 or TRBV6-3 and TRBJ2-1, with 9 bases fitting TRBD2. Germline V gene lookup returns CDR1 MNHEY and CDR2 SVGEGT. V dropped 8 bases and J dropped 8; count of bases not matched to a gene: 16. The CDR3 runs to 16 residues. CDR3 nucleotides: TGTGCCAGCCACCCCCGGCTTAGCGGGGGTTGGGATGAGCAGTTCTTC. It translates to CASHPRLSGGWDEQFF.

This sequence joins TRBV7-2 and TRBJ2-5, with a tentative D call TRBD2 (6 bases). The CDR3 contains 13 residues. Per germline, CDR1 SGHTA and CDR2 FQGNSA. Trimming cost V 6 bases and J 3 bases, with 11 bases left between them. The CDR3 sequence: CASRQLAEETQYF. CDR3 sequence (DNA): TGTGCCAGCAGACAACTAGCCGAAGAGACCCAGTACTTC.

The V gene is TRBV29-1, the J gene TRBJ2-7, with a tentative D call TRBD1 (5 bases). Germline loops: CDR1 SQVTM, CDR2 ANQGSEA. The CDR3 sequence is 12 residues long. The V gene lost 4 bases and the J gene lost 0 bases, with 7 bases spanning the gap. The CDR3 coding sequence is TGCAGCGTTGGGGGCGGCTCCTACGAGCAGTACTTC. This encodes CSVGGGSYEQYF.

There are many counts of this clonotype. The chain couples TRBV7-8 to TRBJ2-1; D gene uncertain. Trimming removed 2 bases from V and 9 bases from J, with 8 bases in between. This CDR3 comprises 12 residues. Germline values: CDR1 SGHVS, CDR2 FQNEAQ. The DNA for the CDR3 is TGTGCCAGCAGCTTACTAGGCGGTGAGCAGTTCTTC. Encoded protein: CASSLLGGEQFF.

This rearrangement joins TRBV5-4 to TRBJ2-3; TRBD2 matches at 12 bases. CDR1 is SGHNT and CDR2 is YYREEE in the germline V gene (reference sequence). This CDR3 region has 18 residues. Trimming removed 2 bases from V and 2 bases from J; junction bases left unmatched: 9. CDR3 sequence reads: CASSFPLAGGRLTDTQYF. DNA for the CDR3: TGTGCCAGCAGCTTCCCGCTAGCGGGAGGGCGTCTCACAGATACGCAGTATTTT.

This clonotype was found many times. The genes are TRBV12-3 or TRBV12-4 and TRBJ2-2; the D gene is possibly TRBD1 (5 bases). Trimming removed 1 base at V and 1 base at J, with 10 bases between. The CDR3 has 16 residues. Here the CDR3 DNA reads TGTGCCAGCAGTTTAGGGAAGGGGAAGAACACCGGGGAGCTGTTTTTT. This translates into CASSLGKGKNTGELFF.

This clonotype was found many times. This chain links TRBV7-8 with TRBJ2-1; a possible D gene is TRBD2 (6 bases). The CDR3 spans 16 residues. Germline-derived CDR1 and CDR2 are SGHVS and FQNEAQ. V was trimmed by 2 bases and J by 8 bases, leaving 19 bases between them. CDR3 amino acids: CASSLQTSPSTYEQFF. CDR3 bases: TGTGCCAGCAGCTTACAAACTAGCCCTAGTACATATGAGCAGTTCTTC.

The chain joins TRBV28 to TRBJ1-2; 8 nucleotides align to TRBD1. Trimming at V came to 7 bases and at J to 7 bases, leaving 8 bases not matched to a gene. CDR3 length equals 13 residues. Germline values: CDR1 MDHEN, CDR2 SYDVKM. The CDR3 region has the DNA TGTGCCAGCACCCGACAACAGGGGGGTGGCTACACCTTC. Residues: CASTRQQGGGYTF.

As for this clonotype: One junction end disagrees with the germline gene, perhaps due to a read error. V and J are TRBV25-1 and TRBJ2-1; D is undetermined. Germline V lookup: CDR1 MGHDK, CDR2 SYGVNS. The CDR3 is 14 residues long. The CDR3 loop is CASSHRAGYNVQFF. The DNA of the CDR3 is TGTGCCAGCAGTCACCGGGCCGGGTACAATGTGCAGTTCTTC.

There are many counts of this clonotype. Germline and junction disagree at one end, which may indicate a read error. V usage is TRBV28 and J usage is TRBJ1-1; D not resolved. This CDR3 region has 9 residues. The V gene's germline CDR1 is MDHEN and CDR2 SYDVKM. CDR3 in DNA: TGCCGCATGAACACTGAAGCTTTCTTT. Its protein is CRMNTEAFF.

This clonotype was counted only a few times. V usage is TRBV11-2 and J usage is TRBJ1-2; D gene ambiguous. Trimming removed 0 bases at V and 4 bases at J, with 12 bases between. Germline V gene lookup returns CDR1 SGHAT and CDR2 FQNNGV. CDR3 size: 15 residues. CDR3 loop: CASSLDLSSSYGYTF. Written as DNA, the CDR3 is TGTGCCAGCAGCTTAGATCTCTCCAGTTCCTATGGCTACACCTTC.

This clonotype was seen ten or more times. The chain combines TRBV3-1 with TRBJ2-7; no firm D call. V lost 4 bases and J lost 4, with 11 bases in between. The germline gives CDR1 LGHDT, CDR2 YNNKEL (reference sequence). The CDR3 covers 13 residues. Written as DNA, the CDR3 is TGTGCCAGCAGCCCCTGGGTGGGTTACGAGCAGTACTTC. This codes for CASSPWVGYEQYF.